This is a list of T cell receptor beta chains from one sample in a study of T-cell reconstitution after alpha-beta-depleted transplantation in children. Via MiXCR, TCRdb re-called the PCR reads, giving one row per CDR3 protein. The data show about 980,000 distinct CDR3 sequences, with about 31% seen just once and more than 25% held by the top ten. The sequenced sample was PBMCs, mostly from graft donor cells, obtained 360 days after TCRalphabeta/CD19-depleted stem cell transplant. These receptors were taken from a boy in the first two years of life who had a stem cell transplant for SCID, so the T cells may come from the graft donor. CDR3s include the opening cysteine and the closing phenylalanine or tryptophan. A D gene is named only where the DNA matches it firmly. A clone size is listed for some rows: how often the clone was seen (once, few, many), or a class if it is expanded.

TRBJ1-2 | TRBD1 | few | TRBV5-6 | CASSLAGQAYGYTF | TGTGCCAGCAGCTTGGCGGGACAGGCGTATGGCTACACCTTC
TRBJ2-7 | TRBD1 | - | TRBV5-1 | CASSLGLGQTIYEQYF | TGCGCCAGCAGCTTGGGGCTGGGACAGACAATTTACGAGCAGTACTTC
TRBJ2-7 | - | few | TRBV18 | CASSLLGRSSYEQYF | TGTGCCAGCTCCCTTTTGGGCCGGAGCTCCTACGAGCAGTACTTC
TRBJ2-2 | - | - | TRBV28 | CASRETRENGELFF | TGTGCCAGCAGGGAGACCAGGGAAAACGGGGAGCTGTTTTTT
TRBJ2-1 | - | once | TRBV12-3/TRBV12-4 | CASSLKGVPNEQFF | TGTGCCAGCAGTTTGAAGGGGGTCCCCAATGAGCAGTTCTTC
TRBJ2-1 | TRBD2 | few | TRBV20-1 | CSARKTSDEQFF | TGCAGTGCTAGAAAGACTAGCGATGAGCAGTTCTTC
TRBJ2-5 | - | - | TRBV4-1 | CASSQSGGTQYF | TGCGCCAGCAGCCAATCCGGTGGGACCCAGTACTTC
TRBJ1-5 | - | once | TRBV28 | CASNALGADNQPQHF | TGTGCCAGCAACGCGCTGGGGGCGGACAATCAGCCCCAGCATTTT
TRBJ1-3 | - | - | TRBV29-1 | CSVDDRSSGNTIYF | TGCAGCGTCGATGACAGATCCTCTGGAAACACCATATATTTT
TRBJ2-3 | TRBD2 | - | TRBV7-2 | CASSLVSAGGGTDTQYF | TGTGCCAGCAGCTTAGTCTCCGCGGGGGGCGGAACAGATACGCAGTATTTT
TRBJ2-3 | TRBD1 | - | TRBV20-1 | CSPGQGADTQYF | TGCAGTCCCGGACAGGGTGCAGATACGCAGTATTTT
TRBJ1-1 | - | - | TRBV6-5 | CASLGGWEAFF | TGTGCCAGCCTTGGGGGGTGGGAAGCTTTCTTT
TRBJ1-5 | - | - | TRBV12-3/TRBV12-4 | CASSLSTPRGNQPQHF | TGTGCCAGCAGTTTATCCACCCCCCGAGGAAATCAGCCCCAGCATTTT
TRBJ1-5 | - | once | TRBV6-1 | CATAPGRFSNQPQHF | TGTGCCACCGCCCCGGGACGGTTCAGCAATCAGCCCCAGCATTTT
TRBJ2-1 | - | many | TRBV13 | CASSSTVNEQFF | TGTGCCAGCAGCTCCACAGTAAATGAGCAGTTCTTC